This T cell receptor beta chain stems from a study of cytomegalovirus exposure and HLA in healthy donors. This CDR3 spans 19 amino acids. Trimming at V came to 3 bases and at J to 4 bases, leaving 12 bases not matched to a gene. Germline loops: CDR1 KGHSH, CDR2 LQKENI. Concerning this clone: The antigen is not known.

Study-wide results and limits: The Asian-associated ancestry cluster reportedly had fewer N-insertions than the approximately 650-donor mean in a later analysis. The investigators catalogued 160 or so TCR beta chains as cytomegalovirus-associated. A later analysis showed HLA-associated TCR beta chains outstripping equally common others in clonal expansion.

The PCR employed 60 Vbeta primers together with 13 Jbeta primers. Only in-frame clones appear in the TCRdb table, and some are missing; sequencing was by immunoSEQ multiplex PCR. The data show 100,000 to 150,000 clones, and the top ten clones hold over 1.5%. The specimen was PBMCs. The TCR comes from a man aged 18-30 years in good health and CMV-seronegative. V usage is TRBV18 and J usage is TRBJ2-3; 14 bases map to TRBD2. The CDR3 DNA is TGTGCCAGCTCACCGGGACTAGCGGGAGCCATAACAGGCGCAGATACGCAGTATTTT. This sequence encodes CASSPGLAGAITGADTQYF.